Each of the 21 T cell receptor beta chains below was sequenced from the same sample in a study of memory CD4+ T cells and cytomegalovirus serostatus. Assay: immunoSEQ multiplex PCR; the TCRdb copy retains only in-frame clones and omits some. The sample contains 65,000 to 95,000 clones, around 80% of which appear only once. The sort gate was single viable CD3+CD4+CD8-CD45RO+ cells for memory CD4+ T cells. Sequencing was done on a sample of memory CD4+ T cells from blood. These receptors came from an adult in good health and CMV-seronegative.

The rearrangement links TRBV19 to TRBJ1-4; 10 bases line up with TRBD1. This CDR3 is 14 amino acids long. The V gene's germline CDR1 is LNHDA and CDR2 SQIVND (reference sequence). V gave up 8 bases and J gave up 8 bases; unmatched junction bases: 8. CDR3 in amino acids: CASSTRDRGEKLFF. The DNA of the CDR3 is TGTGCCAGTTCAACCCGGGACAGGGGAGAAAAACTGTTTTTT.

V and J are TRBV19 and TRBJ2-3, with D possibly TRBD1 on 5 matching bases. CDR1 and CDR2 (germline): LNHDA, SQIVND (reference sequence). The V and J ends lost 8 bases and 3 bases respectively, with 15 bases between them. The CDR3 sequence is 14 residues long. The CDR3 sequence is CASHPGRRTDTQYF. The CDR3 DNA is TGTGCCAGTCATCCAGGGCGACGGACAGATACGCAGTATTTT.

The chain couples TRBV11-2 to TRBJ1-4; 9 positions agree with TRBD1. Germline V lookup: CDR1 SGHAT, CDR2 FQNNGV. Trimming at V came to 1 base and at J to 1 base, leaving 7 bases not matched to a gene. The CDR3 runs to 18 residues. The CDR3 spells CASSLVTGGRGTNEKLFF. CDR3 DNA: TGTGCCAGCAGCTTAGTTACAGGGGGCAGGGGAACTAATGAAAAACTGTTTTTT.

A remark on this clone: This same CDR3 is encoded by further DNA sequences in the sample. CDR3 protein: CASSYSRTGDTEAFF. In DNA, the CDR3 is TGTGCCAGCAGTTACTCTCGGACAGGGGACACTGAAGCTTTCTTT. This chain connects TRBV6-5 to TRBJ1-1; 9 nucleotides agree with TRBD1. Trimming cost V 0 bases and J 3 bases; bases outside gene matches: 2. Germline V lookup: CDR1 MNHEY, CDR2 SVGAGI. This CDR3 contains 15 residues.

This chain connects TRBV5-4 to TRBJ1-1, with D uncertain. There are 14 residues in the CDR3. V was trimmed by 2 bases and J by 4 bases, leaving 12 bases between them. Germline values: CDR1 SGHNT, CDR2 YYREEE (reference sequence). The CDR3: CASSLYSGPTEAFF. The CDR3 nucleotides are TGTGCCAGCAGCTTATATTCCGGGCCCACTGAAGCTTTCTTT.

This chain connects TRBV10-1 to TRBJ2-1, with 10 bases that match TRBD2. The trim removed 1 base at V and 4 bases at J, leaving 4 bases unmatched. Germline values: CDR1 WNHNN, CDR2 SYGVQD (reference sequence). The CDR3 has 16 amino acids. In DNA form, the CDR3 reads TGCGCCAGCAGTGAGTATAGGACTAGCGGTTACAATGAGCAGTTCTTC. It yields the protein CASSEYRTSGYNEQFF.

The genes are TRBV5-8 and TRBJ2-5, with 9 bases aligning to TRBD2. The CDR3 is made up of 16 amino acids. V lost 4 bases and J lost 5; bases outside the gene matches: 12. Germline V lookup: CDR1 SGHTS, CDR2 YDEGEE. CDR3 region: CASSRGAAAGGETQYF. The CDR3 nucleotides are TGTGCCAGCAGCCGAGGGGCCGCGGCGGGGGGGGAGACCCAGTACTTC.

This clone was recorded a few times. CDR3 coding DNA: TGTGCCACCAGCAGAGGCAGGAACAATCAGCCCCAGCATTTT. It specifies CATSRGRNNQPQHF. The J gene is TRBJ1-5, the V gene TRBV15; no firm D call. Deletions cut 1 base from V and 3 bases from J, with 7 bases between. CDR3 length: 14 residues. Germline V CDR1 and CDR2: LNHNV, YYDKDF (reference sequence).

The chain links TRBV7-3 to TRBJ2-3; 8 bases are shared with TRBD2. Germline V gives CDR1 SGHTA, CDR2 FQGTGA. J gave up 6 bases and V 1 base, and 9 bases lay outside the gene matches. The CDR3 runs 16 residues. CDR3 protein: CASSLSVSGVSDTQYF. CDR3 nucleotide sequence: TGTGCCAGCAGCTTAAGCGTTAGCGGGGTATCTGATACGCAGTATTTT.

This rearrangement joins TRBV7-2 to TRBJ2-2; a weak D match, TRBD2 (5 bases). The germline gives CDR1 SGHTA, CDR2 FQGNSA. V was trimmed by 6 bases and J by 3 bases, leaving 11 bases between them. The CDR3 sequence is 14 residues long. Here the CDR3 DNA reads TGTGCCAGCAGTCTTGACGGGGACACCGGGGAGCTGTTTTTT. It codes for CASSLDGDTGELFF.

The gene calls are TRBV29-1 and TRBJ1-1; 7 positions match TRBD1. V trimming: 5 bases; J trimming: 10 bases; junction bases outside the gene matches: 10. The CDR3 spans 12 residues. Per the germline V gene, CDR1 is SQVTM and CDR2 is ANQGSEA. The CDR3 region has the DNA TGCAGCGTTACCGGGGACAGACCGGGAGCTTTCTTT. This translates into CSVTGDRPGAFF.

This chain connects TRBV10-3 to TRBJ1-3, with D hard to call. The V gene's germline CDR1 is ENHRY and CDR2 SYGVKD. Trimming pared 4 bases from V and 1 base from J, leaving 17 bases between. CDR3 length equals 17 residues. CDR3 loop: CAISAVEGALSGNTIYF. CDR3 in DNA: TGTGCCATCAGTGCGGTAGAGGGCGCTCTTTCTGGAAACACCATATATTTT.

The V call is TRBV7-3, the J call TRBJ2-7, with D possibly being TRBD1 or TRBD2 (5 bases each). The CDR3 is 13 residues long. Germline assignment: CDR1 SGHTA and CDR2 FQGTGA. The V and J ends lost 0 bases and 7 bases respectively, with 10 bases between them. CDR3 bases: TGTGCCAGCAGCTTAACGGGGACGGGAGAGCAGTACTTC. It translates to CASSLTGTGEQYF.

The J gene is TRBJ2-7, the V gene TRBV28; the D gene is possibly TRBD2 (6 bases). Per germline, CDR1 MDHEN and CDR2 SYDVKM. CDR3 length equals 14 residues. Trimming stripped 3 bases from V and 0 bases from J, with 9 bases between. CDR3 nucleotides: TGTGCCAGCAGTTTCGCGGGGTACTCCTACGAGCAGTACTTC. Encoded protein: CASSFAGYSYEQYF.

The rearrangement joins TRBV12-5 to TRBJ2-3, with 8 bases fitting TRBD2. V gave up 4 bases and J gave up 6 bases; unmatched junction bases: 12. Germline assignment: CDR1 LGHNT and CDR2 FRNRAP. CDR3 length: 16 residues. CDR3: CASGSPGLARSDTQYF. The CDR3 DNA is TGTGCTAGTGGTTCCCCCGGACTAGCTAGGTCCGATACGCAGTATTTT. The full variable domain, with the rest looked up from reference TRBV12-5 and TRBJ2-3, is DARVTQTPRHKVTEMGQEVTMRCQPILGHNTVFWYRQTMMQGLELLAYFRNRAPLDDSGMPKDRFSAEMPDATLATLKIQPSEPRDSAVYFCASGSPGLARSDTQYFGPGTRLTVL.

This clone was recorded once. The CDR3 here is CASSPWTGGTDTQYF. In DNA form, the CDR3 reads TGTGCCAGCTCACCCTGGACAGGGGGAACAGATACGCAGTATTTT. This chain connects TRBV18 to TRBJ2-3; 10 nucleotides line up with TRBD1. There are 15 residues in the CDR3. CDR1 and CDR2 (germline): KGHSH, LQKENI. The V and J ends lost 3 bases and 3 bases, in that order; junction bases with no gene match: 3.

J is TRBJ1-2 and V is TRBV30; no definite D call. There are 15 residues in the CDR3. Looked up from germline, CDR1 is GTSNPN and CDR2 is SVGIG (reference sequence). With 7 bases removed from V and 4 bases from J, the gap between germline ends came to 22 bases. As DNA, the CDR3 is TGTGCCTCTGGTCAGACAATTCCAACTGCCTATGGCTACACCTTC. Protein: CASGQTIPTAYGYTF. Supplemented by reference TRBV30 and TRBJ1-2, the full variable domain reads SQTIHQWPATLVQPVGSPLSLECTVEGTSNPNLYWYRQAAGRGLQLLFYSVGIGQISSEVPQNLSASRPQDRQFILSSKKLLLSDSGFYLCASGQTIPTAYGYTFGSGTRLTVV.

The rearrangement uses TRBV13 and TRBJ2-1; 8 nucleotides line up with TRBD1. V trimming: 6 bases; J trimming: 4 bases; junction bases outside the gene matches: 8. From germline, CDR1 is PRHDT and CDR2 FYEKMQ (reference sequence). This CDR3 is 15 amino acids long. The CDR3, as DNA: TGTGCCAGCAGGCCCGACAGGGGCCATTACAATGAGCAGTTCTTC. Protein product: CASRPDRGHYNEQFF. Full variable domain (rest looked up from reference TRBV13 and TRBJ2-1): AAGVIQSPRHLIKEKRETATLKCYPIPRHDTVYWYQQGPGQDPQFLISFYEKMQSDKGSIPDRFSAQQFSDYHSELNMSSLELGDSALYFCASRPDRGHYNEQFFGPGTRLTVL.

The chain couples TRBV27 to TRBJ2-1; TRBD1 agrees at 7 bases. The CDR3 runs to 13 residues. Per germline, CDR1 MNHEY and CDR2 SMNVEV (reference sequence). The ends lost 7 bases at V and 9 bases at J; junction bases unmatched: 9. CDR3 amino acids: CASTALTGPEQFF. CDR3 in DNA: TGTGCCAGCACCGCCCTGACAGGGCCTGAGCAGTTCTTC.

This rearrangement joins TRBV6-1 to TRBJ2-3; 10 nucleotides agree with TRBD2. The V segment lost 6 bases and the J segment 4 bases; nucleotides outside the gene matches: 13. The CDR3 is made up of 17 amino acids. Germline CDR1 is MNHNS and CDR2 is SASEGT. This CDR3 is CASSEIGTSVGSDTQYF. DNA of the CDR3: TGTGCCAGCAGCGAAATAGGGACTAGCGTAGGCTCAGATACGCAGTATTTT.

In its sample, this clone was seen once. The J gene is TRBJ2-2, the V gene TRBV6-4; 10 bases line up with TRBD2. Germline CDR1 reads MRHNA; CDR2 reads SNTAGT. This CDR3 comprises 18 residues. After removal of 2 bases from V and 4 bases from J, the junction contained 10 bases not matched to a gene. CDR3 loop: CASSDALAGSFFTGELFF. DNA for the CDR3: TGTGCCAGCAGTGACGCACTAGCGGGGTCCTTTTTCACCGGGGAGCTGTTTTTT.